This T cell receptor (beta chain) stems from a study of blood T cell repertoires in COVID-19. Study-level information: T cells, B-cell-depleted T cells, or PBMCs provided the cDNA or gDNA that served as material.

Under the authors' procedure: Counts of nucleated cells, estimated from reference gene primer amplification, were obtained. Repertoires were generated with immunoSEQ multiplex PCR, while TCRdb's copy carries only in-frame clones and drops some. Clone size and the V and J calls come from that table; the DNA yielded D and trimming. The table has around 250,000 clones, around 87% seen once. The receptor was derived from a woman aged 70-85 years with active or convalescent COVID-19. Sequences were obtained from peripheral blood.

The CDR3 coding sequence is TGTGCCAGCAGCCAAAAGCTAGCCGGATCCACTGAAGCTTTCTTT. It codes for CASSQKLAGSTEAFF. The V gene is TRBV3-1 (or the pseudogene TRBV3-2), the J gene TRBJ1-1; D is unresolved. V was trimmed by 2 bases and J by 4 bases, leaving 14 bases between them. The CDR3 runs to 15 residues. The germline gives CDR1 LGHDT, CDR2 YNNKEL (reference sequence).